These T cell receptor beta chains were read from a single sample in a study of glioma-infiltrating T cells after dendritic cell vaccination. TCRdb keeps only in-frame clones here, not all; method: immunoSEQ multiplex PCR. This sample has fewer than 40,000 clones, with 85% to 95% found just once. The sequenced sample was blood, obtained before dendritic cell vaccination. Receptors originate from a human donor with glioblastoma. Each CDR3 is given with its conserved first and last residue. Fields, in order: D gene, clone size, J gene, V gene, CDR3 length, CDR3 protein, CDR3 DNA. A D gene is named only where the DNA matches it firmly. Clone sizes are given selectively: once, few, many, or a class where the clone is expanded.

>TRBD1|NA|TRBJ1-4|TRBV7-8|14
CASSIGQGGEKLFF
TGTGCCAGCAGCATAGGACAGGGCGGGGAAAAACTGTTTTTT
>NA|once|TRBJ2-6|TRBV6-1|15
CASNKGQAGANVLTF
TGTGCCAGCAATAAGGGGCAGGCTGGGGCCAACGTCCTGACTTTC
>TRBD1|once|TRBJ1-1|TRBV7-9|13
CASSLQGSTEAFF
TGTGCCAGCAGCCTACAGGGGAGCACTGAAGCTTTCTTT
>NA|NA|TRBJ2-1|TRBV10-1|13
CASREGGSGEQFF
TGCGCCAGCAGGGAGGGGGGGAGTGGTGAGCAGTTCTTC
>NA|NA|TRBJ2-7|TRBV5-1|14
CASSLDMSSYEQYF
TGCGCCAGCAGCTTGGATATGTCCTCCTACGAGCAGTACTTC
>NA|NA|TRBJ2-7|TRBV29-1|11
CSVRQTYEQYF
TGCAGCGTTCGTCAGACCTACGAGCAGTACTTC
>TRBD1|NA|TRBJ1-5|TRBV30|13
CAWSGTGEQPQHF
TGTGCCTGGAGTGGGACAGGGGAACAGCCCCAGCATTTT
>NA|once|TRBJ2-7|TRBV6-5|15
CASSYRGDSSYEQYF
TGTGCCAGCAGTTACCGCGGGGATAGCTCCTACGAGCAGTACTTC
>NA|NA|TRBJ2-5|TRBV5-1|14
CASSSGLNQETQYF
TGCGCCAGCAGCTCTGGACTGAACCAAGAGACCCAGTACTTC
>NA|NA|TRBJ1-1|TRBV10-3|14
CAISDERENTEAFF
TGTGCCATCAGTGACGAACGGGAGAACACTGAAGCTTTCTTT
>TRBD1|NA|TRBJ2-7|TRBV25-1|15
CASSEYGTGLYEQYF
TGTGCCAGCAGTGAATACGGGACAGGGCTATACGAGCAGTACTTC
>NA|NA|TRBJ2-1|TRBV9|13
CASSVARYNEQFF
TGTGCCAGCAGTGTAGCGCGCTACAATGAGCAGTTCTTC
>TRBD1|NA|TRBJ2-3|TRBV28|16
CASSLTGTGGRNTQYF
TGTGCCAGCAGTCTAACCGGGACAGGGGGGAGGAATACGCAGTATTTT
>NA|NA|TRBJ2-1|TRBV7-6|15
CASSLRLSQGNEQFF
TGTGCCAGCAGCTTAAGGCTGTCCCAGGGCAATGAGCAGTTCTTC
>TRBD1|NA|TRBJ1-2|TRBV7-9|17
CASSLHRQGAVEDGYTF
TGTGCCAGCAGCTTACACCGGCAGGGGGCCGTCGAGGATGGCTACACCTTC
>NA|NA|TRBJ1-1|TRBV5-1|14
CASTQDTPGTEAFF
TGCGCCAGCACCCAGGATACCCCCGGCACTGAAGCTTTCTTT
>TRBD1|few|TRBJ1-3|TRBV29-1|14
CSVGGRGSGNTIYF
TGCAGCGTTGGGGGCAGGGGGTCTGGAAACACCATATATTTT
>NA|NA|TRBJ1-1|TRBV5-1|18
CASSLAKTATFDVTEAFF
TGCGCCAGCAGCTTGGCCAAGACAGCCACCTTTGATGTTACTGAAGCTTTCTTT
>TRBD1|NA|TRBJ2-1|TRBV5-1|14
CASSFEGAFNEQFF
TGCGCCAGCAGCTTTGAGGGGGCCTTCAATGAGCAGTTCTTC
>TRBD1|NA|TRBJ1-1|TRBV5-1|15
CASSLGGTGGTEAFF
TGCGCCAGCAGCTTGGGAGGGACAGGGGGCACTGAAGCTTTCTTT
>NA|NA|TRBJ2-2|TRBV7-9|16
CASSLVGGPNTGELFF
TGTGCCAGCAGCTTAGTGGGGGGGCCGAACACCGGGGAGCTGTTTTTT
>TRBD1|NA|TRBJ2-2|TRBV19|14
CASRLQGTTGELFF
TGTGCCAGTAGGTTACAGGGGACCACCGGGGAGCTGTTTTTT
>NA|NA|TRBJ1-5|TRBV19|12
CASSSLGQPQHF
TGTGCCAGTAGTTCCCTCGGTCAGCCCCAGCATTTT
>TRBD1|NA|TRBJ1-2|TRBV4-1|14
CASSQPDRVNGYTF
TGCGCCAGCAGCCAACCGGACAGGGTAAATGGCTACACCTTC
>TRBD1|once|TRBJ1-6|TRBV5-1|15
CASSWGQEGNSPLHF
TGCGCCAGCAGCTGGGGACAGGAGGGGAATTCACCCCTCCACTTT
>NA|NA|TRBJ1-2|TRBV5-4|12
CASSRDSYGYTF
TGTGCCAGCAGCCGGGACTCCTATGGCTACACCTTC
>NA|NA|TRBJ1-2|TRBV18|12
CASSPAQGGYTF
TGTGCCAGCTCACCAGCCCAGGGGGGCTACACCTTC
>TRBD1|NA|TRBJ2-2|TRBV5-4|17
CASSPGTGSGGTGELFF
TGTGCCAGCAGCCCCGGGACAGGGTCGGGTGGGACCGGGGAGCTGTTTTTT
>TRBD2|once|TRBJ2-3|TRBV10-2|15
CASSDAGGSTDTQYF
TGCGCCAGCAGTGATGCGGGGGGCTCCACAGATACGCAGTATTTT
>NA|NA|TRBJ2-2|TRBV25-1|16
CASSDLPDENTGELFF
TGTGCCAGCAGTGACCTTCCAGATGAGAACACCGGGGAGCTGTTTTTT
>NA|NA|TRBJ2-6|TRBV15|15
CATSRELQVGNVLTF
TGTGCCACCAGCAGAGAGCTCCAGGTCGGCAACGTCCTGACTTTC
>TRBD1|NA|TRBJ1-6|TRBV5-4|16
CASSLGGTGVNSPLHF
TGTGCCAGCAGCTTAGGAGGGACAGGGGTTAATTCACCCCTCCACTTT
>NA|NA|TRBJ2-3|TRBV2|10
CASRGGTQYF
TGTGCCAGCCGGGGTGGTACGCAGTATTTT
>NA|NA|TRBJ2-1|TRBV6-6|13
CASSYSRYNEQFF
TGTGCCAGCAGTTACTCGAGATACAATGAGCAGTTCTTC
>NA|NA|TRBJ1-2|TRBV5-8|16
CASSLIKGPSVYGYTF
TGTGCCAGCAGCTTGATTAAGGGGCCCTCCGTCTATGGCTACACCTTC
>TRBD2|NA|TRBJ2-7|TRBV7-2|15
CASSFISGSSYEQYF
TGTGCCAGCAGCTTTATTAGCGGGAGCTCCTACGAGCAGTACTTC
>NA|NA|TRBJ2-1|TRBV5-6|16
CASILNSLTYYNEQFF
TGTGCCAGCATCCTAAACTCCCTAACTTACTACAATGAGCAGTTCTTC
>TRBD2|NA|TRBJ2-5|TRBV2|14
CASSGLAGPGTQYF
TGTGCCAGCAGTGGACTAGCGGGGCCCGGGACCCAGTACTTC
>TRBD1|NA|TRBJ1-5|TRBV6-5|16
CASSYTQGASNQPQHF
TGTGCCAGCAGTTATACGCAGGGGGCAAGCAATCAGCCCCAGCATTTT
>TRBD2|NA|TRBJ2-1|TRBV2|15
CASSRRTSGGNEQFF
TGTGCCAGCAGTCGGCGGACTAGCGGGGGGAATGAGCAGTTCTTC
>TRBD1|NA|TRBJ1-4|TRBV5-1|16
CASSQQGTGLNEKLFF
TGCGCCAGCAGCCAACAAGGGACAGGACTAAATGAAAAACTGTTTTTT